This T cell receptor (beta chain) was sequenced in a study of T-cell reconstitution after alpha-beta-depleted transplantation in children. In germline, CDR1 is SQVTM, CDR2 ANQGSEA. Deletions cut 7 bases from V and 9 bases from J, with 10 bases between. The CDR3 contains 10 residues. This clonotype has ten or more counts. Unique molecular identifiers were incorporated into the prepared TCRbeta library. From the PCR reads, TCRdb called clonotypes with MiXCR, one entry per CDR3 protein. The data show roughly 500,000 distinct CDR3 sequences, 15% to 20% seen once. Material: PBMCs from the stem cell graft donor, obtained from the stem cell graft. The sequence came from a human donor who donated a stem cell graft to a child with acute lymphoblastic leukemia. This chain uses TRBV29-1 with TRBJ2-1; tentative D call: TRBD1 (5 bases). The CDR3 sequence is CSAWGGEQFF. CDR3 nucleotide sequence: TGCAGCGCCTGGGGCGGTGAGCAGTTCTTC.